Listed below are T cell receptor beta chains from one sample, sequenced in a study of CD8+ T cells in alopecia areata. Clones were sequenced by immunoSEQ multiplex PCR, and TCRdb holds only the in-frame ones, with some missing. Of approximately 190,000 clones listed, 58% are singletons. This specimen consisted of CD4+ T cells sorted from blood, obtained at week 24, from a patient treated with tofacitinib. The receptors come from a human donor with alopecia areata. The CDR3 runs from the conserved cysteine through the conserved F or W. The order of the fields is clone size, D gene, J gene, V gene, CDR3 length, CDR3 DNA, CDR3 protein. The D gene is left open where the match is weak. The size of a clone is reported for some rows only, either as once, few or many, or as a class for expanded clones.

. | . | TRBJ2-5 | TRBV28 | 11 | TGTGCCAGCAGTTCAAGAGAGACCCAGTACTTC | CASSSRETQYF
. | TRBD2 | TRBJ2-5 | TRBV5-1 | 14 | TGCGCCAGCAGCGGACTAGCGGGGGAAGAGACCCAGTACTTC | CASSGLAGEETQYF
. | . | TRBJ2-1 | TRBV29-1 | 15 | TGCAGCGTTGATCTATCGGGGGTCTCCTACAATGAGCAGTTCTTC | CSVDLSGVSYNEQFF
. | . | TRBJ2-7 | TRBV7-9 | 13 | TGTGCCAGCAGCTTAGCGGGGGGATACGAGCAGTACTTC | CASSLAGGYEQYF
. | . | TRBJ1-6 | TRBV6-1 | 15 | TGTGCCAGCAGGGATCCAGGGGTAGGCGATTCACCCCTCCACTTT | CASRDPGVGDSPLHF
. | . | TRBJ2-4 | TRBV4-3 | 15 | TGCGCCAGCAGCCAACTGGACGGACACAAAAACATTCAGTACTTC | CASSQLDGHKNIQYF
few | TRBD1 | TRBJ2-2 | TRBV29-1 | 14 | TGCAGCGGCCGACAGGGGACGAACACCGGGGAGCTGTTTTTT | CSGRQGTNTGELFF
few | TRBD1 | TRBJ1-1 | TRBV5-6 | 16 | TGTGCCAGCAGCTTGGTGGACAGGGTTTCGAACACTGAAGCTTTCTTT | CASSLVDRVSNTEAFF
. | . | TRBJ2-2 | TRBV11-1 | 14 | TGTGCCAGCTCCGGGACGGGGAACACCGGGGAGCTGTTTTTT | CASSGTGNTGELFF
few | . | TRBJ1-5 | TRBV6-6 | 14 | TGTGCCAGCAGTTACGAGGCGGGAAATCAGCCCCAGCATTTT | CASSYEAGNQPQHF